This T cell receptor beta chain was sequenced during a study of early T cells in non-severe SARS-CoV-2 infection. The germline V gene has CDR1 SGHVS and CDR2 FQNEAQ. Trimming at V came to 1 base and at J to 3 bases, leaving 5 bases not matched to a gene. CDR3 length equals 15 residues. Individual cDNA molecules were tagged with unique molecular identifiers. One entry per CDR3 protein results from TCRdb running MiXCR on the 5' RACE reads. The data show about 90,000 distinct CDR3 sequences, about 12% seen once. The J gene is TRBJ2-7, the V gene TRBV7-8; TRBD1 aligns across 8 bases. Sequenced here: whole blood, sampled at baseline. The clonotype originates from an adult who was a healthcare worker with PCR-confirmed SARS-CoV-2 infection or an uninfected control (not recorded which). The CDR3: CASSLVAGGYYEQYF. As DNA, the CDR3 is TGTGCCAGCAGCTTAGTGGCAGGGGGCTACTACGAGCAGTACTTC.